This T cell receptor beta chain originates from a study of T cell changes during pregnancy in multiple sclerosis. Profiled with immunoSEQ multiplex PCR; TCRdb holds only in-frame clones, not every one. The profile shows approximately 70,000 clones, 92% of them singletons. The sequence was obtained from a female donor in good health, enrolled as a control in a pregnancy study. This specimen consisted of peripheral blood, obtained in the first trimester of pregnancy.

CDR3 loop: CSVGLAGGPYEQYF. CDR3 coding DNA: TGCAGCGTTGGCCTAGCGGGAGGGCCCTACGAGCAGTACTTC. This rearrangement joins TRBV29-1 to TRBJ2-7; 12 bases are shared with TRBD2. The length of the CDR3 is 14 residues. The germline V gene encodes CDR1 SQVTM and CDR2 ANQGSEA. With V trimmed by 4 bases and J by 2 bases, 3 bases remained unmatched.